The rows below give T cell receptor beta chains drawn from one sample of a study of blood T cell repertoires in COVID-19. Assay used: immunoSEQ multiplex PCR; TCRdb lists only in-frame clones, some missing. In the table there are about 170,000 clones, 83% of which are singletons. What was sequenced was peripheral blood. The receptors here all came from a woman in her 70s who had recovered from COVID-19. Each CDR3 is given with its conserved first and last residue. The D gene is left open where the match is weak. Clone size is not always given. Where it is, it says once, few, many or a class for expanded clones.

TRBJ1-3	few	TRBV6-6	TRBD1	TGTGCCAGCAGTTGGGACAGAGCCTCCTCTGGAAACACCATATATTTT	CASSWDRASSGNTIYF
TRBJ2-5	NA	TRBV7-2	TRBD2	TGTGCCAGCAGCCAGGGGGGGGTAGCGGGAGAGGAGACCCAGTACTTC	CASSQGGVAGEETQYF
TRBJ1-1	NA	TRBV30	TRBD1	TGTGCCTGGGGGCCGGGACAGGGGCGAGCTTTCTTT	CAWGPGQGRAFF
TRBJ2-7	NA	TRBV9	TRBD2	TGTGCCAGCAGCGCACTAGCGGGCGCCTACTCCTACGAGCAGTACTTC	CASSALAGAYSYEQYF
TRBJ2-2	NA	TRBV5-1	TRBD1	TGCGCCAGCAGCTTGCGCCGGACAGGGGACACCGGGGAGCTGTTTTTT	CASSLRRTGDTGELFF
TRBJ1-2	NA	TRBV2	NA	TGTGCCACCAGGGAGTCAGGGCACGGCTACACCTTC	CATRESGHGYTF
TRBJ2-7	NA	TRBV2	NA	TGTGCCAGCCGACGGGGCGAGCAGTACTTC	CASRRGEQYF
TRBJ2-7	NA	TRBV3-1/TRBV3-2	TRBD2	TGTGCCAGCAGCCACGGCACTAGCGGGGGGACCCCCTACGAGCAGTACTTC	CASSHGTSGGTPYEQYF
TRBJ1-3	NA	TRBV7-2	NA	TGTGCCAGCAGCTTAGAAACAGGTCGAAACACCATATATTTT	CASSLETGRNTIYF
TRBJ1-2	NA	TRBV2	NA	TGTGCCAGCAGCCCCGGGAGGCCCTATGGCTACACCTTC	CASSPGRPYGYTF
TRBJ1-1	NA	TRBV29-1	TRBD1	TGCAGCGTGGACAGGGAGGCAAGCACTGAAGCTTTCTTT	CSVDREASTEAFF
TRBJ2-5	NA	TRBV5-4	NA	TGTGCCAGCAGCTTGGTAGCGGACCACCCCACCCAGTACTTC	CASSLVADHPTQYF
TRBJ2-1	NA	TRBV19	NA	TGTGCCAGTAGGCCCCGCAGAGGGGAGGTTTTCAATGAGCAGTTCTTC	CASRPRRGEVFNEQFF
TRBJ1-2	NA	TRBV7-6	NA	TGTGCCAGCAGCCCTGGGGCAGGCTATGGCTACACCTTC	CASSPGAGYGYTF
TRBJ2-3	NA	TRBV7-3	TRBD2	TGTGCCAGCAGCCCAGGGACTAGTGGAGATACGCAGTATTTT	CASSPGTSGDTQYF
TRBJ2-7	NA	TRBV5-4	NA	TGTGCCAGCAGCCCCCGGACAGCAGCCGAGCAGTACTTC	CASSPRTAAEQYF
TRBJ2-7	NA	TRBV12-5	NA	TGTGCTAGTGGTTCCAGGGTGCACGAGCAGTACTTC	CASGSRVHEQYF
TRBJ2-3	NA	TRBV28	TRBD2	TGTGCCAGCAGACTAGCGGGAGGGGATACGCAGTATTTT	CASRLAGGDTQYF
TRBJ1-5	NA	TRBV15	TRBD1	TGTGCCACCAGCAGAGGGGGGACAGTAAAGGGGCCCCAGCATTTT	CATSRGGTVKGPQHF
TRBJ1-2	few	TRBV19	TRBD1	TGTGCCAGTAAGGGGGCTCCTAACTATGGCTACACCTTC	CASKGAPNYGYTF
TRBJ2-1	NA	TRBV5-8	NA	TGTGCCAGCAGCCATTTGGGGACTAGGGGGCCGGGCTCCTACAATGAGCAGTTCTTC	CASSHLGTRGPGSYNEQFF
TRBJ2-4	NA	TRBV28	NA	TGTGCCAGCAGTTTAGGGGGCGAGAAGGCAAACATTCAGTACTTC	CASSLGGEKANIQYF
TRBJ2-1	NA	TRBV6-5	NA	TGTGCCAGCAGCACCCTAGTGGGTGAGCAGTTCTTC	CASSTLVGEQFF
TRBJ1-2	NA	TRBV7-2	NA	TGTGCCAGCAGCTTAGACGCGGGGTCAGTGAGAGGCTACACCTTC	CASSLDAGSVRGYTF
TRBJ1-5	NA	TRBV6-6	TRBD1	TGTGCCAGCAGTTACCCCGGGACAGAGCCTAATCAGCCCCAGCATTTT	CASSYPGTEPNQPQHF
TRBJ1-4	NA	TRBV5-6	NA	TGTGCCAGCAGCTTAAGTGGGCCGGGGACTAATGAAAAACTGTTTTTT	CASSLSGPGTNEKLFF
TRBJ2-7	NA	TRBV4-2	NA	TGTGCCAGCAGCCCCGGGTGGCGGGGTTCCTACGAGCAGTACTTC	CASSPGWRGSYEQYF
TRBJ1-2	NA	TRBV6-5	NA	TGTGCCAGCAGTTACTCGATGGGGCGGGGTGTTGGCTACACCTTC	CASSYSMGRGVGYTF
TRBJ2-5	NA	TRBV19	TRBD1	TGTGCCAGTATAGATCGGACAGGGGGAGAGACCCAGTACTTC	CASIDRTGGETQYF
TRBJ2-1	NA	TRBV6-2/TRBV6-3	NA	TGTGCCAGCAGTTACTCGAGTATGGACTATAGCTCCTACAATGAGCAGTTCTTC	CASSYSSMDYSSYNEQFF
TRBJ1-4	once	TRBV24-1	NA	TGTGCCACCAGTGATGGTGGGACAGAAAAACTGTTTTTT	CATSDGGTEKLFF
TRBJ2-7	once	TRBV5-1	NA	TGCGCCAGCCGAGCAGGCCCAACCGCAACCTACGAGCAGTACTTC	CASRAGPTATYEQYF
TRBJ2-2	NA	TRBV29-1	NA	TGCAGCGTCCACCCTCAGGGAAGGAACACCGGGGAGCTGTTTTTT	CSVHPQGRNTGELFF
TRBJ2-1	NA	TRBV19	NA	TGTGCCAGTACCCGTTACCCGCCCGGGAGCGGAAGATCATATGAGCAGTTCTTC	CASTRYPPGSGRSYEQFF
TRBJ2-3	NA	TRBV4-2	NA	TGTGCCAGCAGCCCCGAGGACATGACAGATACGCAGTATTTT	CASSPEDMTDTQYF
TRBJ1-1	NA	TRBV10-2	TRBD1	TGCGCCAGCAGGTTCGACAGGGTAGGTACTGAAGCTTTCTTT	CASRFDRVGTEAFF
TRBJ1-2	NA	TRBV18	NA	TGTGCCAGCTCACCACAATTACCCAGGACAGCTACTAACTATGGCTACACCTTC	CASSPQLPRTATNYGYTF
TRBJ1-1	NA	TRBV7-3	TRBD1	TGTGCCAGCAGTTTACAGGGGCCCGGGAACACTGAAGCTTTCTTT	CASSLQGPGNTEAFF
TRBJ2-7	NA	TRBV5-4	NA	TGTGCCAGCCGGGGGAAGAAATCATACGAGCAGTACTTC	CASRGKKSYEQYF
TRBJ1-3	NA	TRBV19	TRBD1	TGTGCCAGTAACCGGGACAGGCCTGGAAACACCATATATTTT	CASNRDRPGNTIYF
TRBJ1-2	NA	TRBV21-1	NA	TGTGCCAGCCCAGGGGGCTACACCTTC	CASPGGYTF
TRBJ2-1	NA	TRBV7-9	TRBD2	TGTGCCAGCAGCCCCCGGGGGGGACTAGCGGAGCAAAATGAGCAGTTCTTC	CASSPRGGLAEQNEQFF
TRBJ2-3	NA	TRBV5-1	NA	TGCGCCAGCAGCTTGAGAACAGGAGGCACAGATACGCAGTATTTT	CASSLRTGGTDTQYF
TRBJ1-6	NA	TRBV7-9	NA	TGTGCCAGCAGCTTTCGGGAGGTGGGCTCACCCCTCCACTTT	CASSFREVGSPLHF